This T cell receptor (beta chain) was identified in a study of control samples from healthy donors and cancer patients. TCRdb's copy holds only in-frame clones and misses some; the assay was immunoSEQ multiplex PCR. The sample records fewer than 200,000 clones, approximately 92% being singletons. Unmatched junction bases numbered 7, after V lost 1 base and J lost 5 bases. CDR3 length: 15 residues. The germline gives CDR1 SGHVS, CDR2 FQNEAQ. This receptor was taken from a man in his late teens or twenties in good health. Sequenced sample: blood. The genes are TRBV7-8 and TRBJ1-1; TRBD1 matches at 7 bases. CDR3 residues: CASSLVGRGMTEAFF. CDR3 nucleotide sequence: TGTGCCAGCAGCTTAGTTGGCAGGGGGATGACTGAAGCTTTCTTT.